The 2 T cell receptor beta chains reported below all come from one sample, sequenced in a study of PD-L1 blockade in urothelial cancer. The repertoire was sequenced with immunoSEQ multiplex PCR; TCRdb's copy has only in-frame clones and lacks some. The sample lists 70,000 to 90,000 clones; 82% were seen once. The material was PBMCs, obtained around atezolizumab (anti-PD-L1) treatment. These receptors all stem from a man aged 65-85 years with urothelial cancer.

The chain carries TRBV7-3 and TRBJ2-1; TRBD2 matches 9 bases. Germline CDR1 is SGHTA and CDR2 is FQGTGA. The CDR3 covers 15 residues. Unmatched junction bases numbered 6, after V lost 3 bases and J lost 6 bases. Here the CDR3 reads CASSLSGGPFNEQFF. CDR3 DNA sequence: TGTGCCAGCAGCTTGAGCGGGGGGCCCTTCAATGAGCAGTTCTTC. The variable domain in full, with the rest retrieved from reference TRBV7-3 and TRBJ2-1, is GAGVSQTPSNKVTEKGKYVELRCDPISGHTALYWYRQSLGQGPEFLIYFQGTGAADDSGLPNDRFFAVRPEGSVSTLKIQRTERGDSAVYLCASSLSGGPFNEQFFGPGTRLTVL.

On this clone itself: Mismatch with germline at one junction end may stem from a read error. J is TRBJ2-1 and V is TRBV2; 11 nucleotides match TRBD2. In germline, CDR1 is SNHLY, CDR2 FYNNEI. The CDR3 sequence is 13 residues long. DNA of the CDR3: TGTGCCAGCAGTGTGTTAGCGGGAGGGCACCTAGTCTTC. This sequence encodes CASSVLAGGHLVF.